The T cell receptor beta chain described here comes from a study of cytomegalovirus exposure and HLA in healthy donors. Background on the study: The same platform was used for the 110 or so validation repertoires as for the roughly 660 first-cohort repertoires, as reported in a later analysis.

V was trimmed by 5 bases and J by 1 base, leaving 13 bases between them. In germline, CDR1 is SQVTM, CDR2 ANQGSEA. CDR3 length equals 14 residues. The protocol was immunoSEQ multiplex PCR, while the TCRdb copy is restricted to in-frame clones and leaves out a portion. Of some 150,000 clones listed, roughly 84% are singletons. Donors came from a validation cohort of approximately 110 subjects, distinct from the first 666-subject cohort. The TCR originated in a human donor in good health. Input material: PBMCs. V and J are TRBV29-1 and TRBJ2-3; D gene uncertain. CDR3 nucleotide sequence: TGCAGCGTTCGCGCCCCTCAGGGCACAGATACGCAGTATTTT. Translating it yields CSVRAPQGTDTQYF.